This T cell receptor beta chain was captured by sequencing in a study of Ad26.COV2.S vaccination and SARS-CoV-2 variants. Overall study: Intramuscularly, Ad26.COV2.S was given either once or twice, 56 days apart.

Generated by immunoSEQ multiplex PCR, the TCRdb table keeps only in-frame clones and is missing some. The sample consists of roughly 300,000 clones, about 88% of them appearing once. Of note for this clone: Its matching antigen is unknown.

Treatment of the sample: about 20 received Ad26.COV2.S at low or high dose, single or two shots; about 5 received placebo; per-sample allocation not given. Following the first vaccine or placebo injection, samples were taken on day 63. Whoever gave the sample was an adult aged 18-55 years in Boston. Study results and limitations: TCR breadth and depth estimates may have understated total T cell responses. Vaccine and placebo recipients had comparable breadth of non-spike TCRs.

This TCR derives from a person aged 18-60 years who received the Ad26.COV2.S COVID-19 vaccine or a placebo. The material was peripheral blood, obtained in a trial of Ad26.COV2.S vaccine versus placebo.

The CDR3 loop reads CASSRDSSYEQYF. The CDR3, as DNA: TGTGCCAGTAGCCGGGACAGCTCCTACGAGCAGTACTTC. The rearrangement links TRBV19 to TRBJ2-7, with 7 bases aligning to TRBD1. V was clipped by 6 bases and J by 0 bases; unmatched bases: 2. This CDR3 is built from 13 residues. Germline lookup yields CDR1 LNHDA and CDR2 SQIVND (reference sequence).